One T cell receptor (beta chain) is described in this entry. The antigen remains unidentified. The CDR3 length is 15 residues. The V and J ends lost 5 bases and 8 bases, in that order; junction bases with no gene match: 12. The V gene's germline CDR1 is MNHNY and CDR2 SVGAGI (reference sequence). Researchers ran the PCR with 60 Vbeta and 13 Jbeta primers. How the authors handled the data: An analysis that came later counted 70 million to 100 million unique TCR beta chains, around 12 million shared. Data came from immunoSEQ multiplex PCR; TCRdb stores just in-frame clones and leaves some out. The V and J calls and clone size were taken over from that table, and D and trimming were inferred from the DNA. The data contain 100,000 to 150,000 clones, 70% to 80% of them singletons. This sample stems from a study of cytomegalovirus exposure and HLA in healthy donors. Study-level points and caveats: Many donors shared some public TCRs, even though most TCR sequences were rare.

This sequence joins TRBV6-6 and TRBJ1-2, with 9 positions matching TRBD1. The specimen was PBMCs. The sequence derives from a human donor in good health. CDR3 bases: TGTGCCAGCAGTCCCCGGGACAGGGCGAGTAGAGGCTACACCTTC. As protein: CASSPRDRASRGYTF.